The 29 T cell receptor beta chains in this list originate from one sample, sequenced in a study of T cell repertoires in cytomegalovirus infection. TCRdb analysed the reads with MiXCR anew, one entry per CDR3 protein. The data contain 650,000 to 900,000 distinct CDR3 sequences, around a third of them singletons. For these receptors, no antigen is known. The sequences come from cultured CD8+ T cells from PBMCs, collected from culture after CMV antigen stimulation. The receptors shown here come from a human donor in good health (CMV status not recorded). Some clones in this sample may be carry-over from other donors' samples.

This clonotype turned up a few times. The chain couples TRBV7-6 to TRBJ2-3; D remains ambiguous. This CDR3 is built from 16 residues. The germline V gene has CDR1 SGHVS and CDR2 FNYEAQ. Trimming took off 10 bases at V and 4 bases at J, with 24 bases between the two ends. CDR3: CATSLEGVGYSDTQYF. CDR3 sequence (DNA): TGTGCCACAAGCTTAGAAGGTGTAGGGTACTCAGATACGCAGTATTTT.

This clonotype was observed a few times. The chain carries TRBV14 and TRBJ1-2, with TRBD1 as a possible D gene (6 bases). V was shortened by 2 bases and J by 2 bases, with 9 bases between the two germline ends. Per germline, CDR1 SGHDN and CDR2 FVKESK. The CDR3 extends over 14 amino acids. The CDR3 reads CASSQMTGNYGYTF. The CDR3 DNA sequence: TGTGCCAGCAGCCAAATGACAGGAAACTATGGCTACACCTTC.

The V call is TRBV7-9, the J call TRBJ2-7, with D tentatively TRBD1 (6 bases). Germline lookup yields CDR1 SEHNR and CDR2 FQNEAQ (reference sequence). The CDR3 consists of 16 residues. The V end lost 4 bases, the J end lost 0 bases, and 16 bases lay between the germline ends. The CDR3 reads CASSSLDRQSSYEQYV. DNA for the CDR3: TGTGCCAGCAGCTCCCTCGACAGGCAGAGCTCCTACGAGCAGTACGTC.

The V gene is TRBV7-9, the J gene TRBJ1-3, with D hard to call. The CDR3 runs 16 residues. The germline gives CDR1 SEHNR, CDR2 FQNEAQ (reference sequence). V lost 1 base and J 0 bases, leaving 10 bases between the germline ends. CDR3 loop: CASSLEAVNSGNTIYF. The CDR3 DNA reads TGTGCCAGCAGCTTAGAGGCGGTCAACTCTGGAAACACCATATATTTT.

In this sample, this clonotype turned up a few times. This chain links TRBV7-8 with TRBJ2-7, with TRBD2 matching over 9 bases. From germline, CDR1 is SGHVS and CDR2 FQNEAQ. V was pared by 5 bases and J by 6 bases, with 11 bases of the junction left unmatched. The CDR3 covers 15 residues. CDR3 bases: TGTGCCAGCAGCCCCCTCACCGGGACTAGCCTCGAGCAGTACTTC. Amino acids: CASSPLTGTSLEQYF.

This clonotype showed up just a few times. The V call is TRBV6-2 or TRBV6-3, the J call TRBJ2-5; 10 bases map to TRBD1. This CDR3 region has 17 residues. The J segment lost 3 bases and the V segment lost 7 bases, leaving 14 bases of the junction unmatched. Germline lookup yields CDR1 MNHEY and CDR2 SVGEGT. The CDR3 DNA reads TGTGCCAGCACAATATGGGAGCCCGGGACAGGGGAAGAGACCCAGTACTTC. It encodes CASTIWEPGTGEETQYF.

The V and J genes are TRBV29-1 and TRBJ1-3; D not certain. The V and J ends lost 2 bases and 4 bases respectively, with 3 bases between them. This CDR3 has 11 amino acids. Germline lookup yields CDR1 SQVTM and CDR2 ANQGSEA. As DNA, the CDR3 is TGCAGCGTTGAATCGGGAAACACCATATATTTT. Protein: CSVESGNTIYF.

This clonotype was seen ten or more times. The chain combines TRBV7-6 with TRBJ2-1, with 8 bases that match TRBD2. This CDR3 is built from 14 residues. The ends lost 3 bases at V and 6 bases at J; junction bases unmatched: 4. Germline V gene lookup returns CDR1 SGHVS and CDR2 FNYEAQ. The chain's CDR3 is CASSFGRGANEQFF. CDR3 coding DNA: TGTGCCAGCAGCTTTGGGCGGGGGGCCAATGAGCAGTTCTTC. Variable domain in full (rest from reference TRBV7-6 and TRBJ2-1): GAGVSQSPRYKVTKRGQDVALRCDPISGHVSLYWYRQALGQGPEFLTYFNYEAQQDKSGLPNDRFSAERPEGSISTLTIQRTEQRDSAMYRCASSFGRGANEQFFGPGTRLTVL.

This chain joins TRBV4-1 and TRBJ2-3, with 9 bases aligning to TRBD2. Germline assignment: CDR1 MGHRA and CDR2 YSYEKL. Trimming removed 0 bases from V and 3 bases from J; junction bases left unmatched: 4. CDR3 length equals 16 residues. The DNA of the CDR3 is TGCGCCAGCAGCCAAGATTCCGCGGGGGGGACAGATACGCAGTATTTT. Amino acid sequence: CASSQDSAGGTDTQYF.

The J gene is TRBJ1-3, the V gene TRBV7-9; TRBD1 matches at 7 bases. The J segment lost 4 bases and the V segment lost 5 bases, leaving 11 bases of the junction unmatched. The CDR3 is made up of 16 amino acids. Per the germline V gene, CDR1 is SEHNR and CDR2 is FQNEAQ (reference sequence). CDR3 DNA sequence: TGTGCCAGCAGCGACAACAGGGGACGGTCGGGAAACACCATATATTTT. This translates into CASSDNRGRSGNTIYF.

The sample holds many counts of this clonotype. V gene TRBV7-9 combines with J gene TRBJ2-5; D ambiguous. V was shortened by 4 bases and J by 1 base, with 13 bases between the two germline ends. This CDR3 spans 15 amino acids. Germline V gives CDR1 SEHNR, CDR2 FQNEAQ (reference sequence). CDR3 DNA sequence: TGTGCCAGCAGCTCAACAGAGGCCTTCCAAGAGACCCAGTACTTC. Encoded protein: CASSSTEAFQETQYF.

The rearrangement uses TRBV7-3 and TRBJ1-1, with a possible D match to TRBD1 (6 bases). CDR1 and CDR2 (germline): SGHTA, FQGTGA. With 4 bases removed from V and 4 bases from J, the gap between germline ends came to 13 bases. The CDR3 has 14 amino acids. CDR3 amino acids: CASSSSRGSTEAFF. The CDR3 nucleotides are TGTGCCAGCAGCTCCAGCAGGGGCTCCACTGAAGCTTTCTTT. Supplemented by reference TRBV7-3 and TRBJ1-1, the full variable domain reads GAGVSQTPSNKVTEKGKYVELRCDPISGHTALYWYRQSLGQGPEFLIYFQGTGAADDSGLPNDRFFAVRPEGSVSTLKIQRTERGDSAVYLCASSSSRGSTEAFFGQGTRLTVV.

The chain combines TRBV12-5 with TRBJ1-6; D gene ambiguous. Looked up from germline, CDR1 is LGHNT and CDR2 is FRNRAP. CDR3 length: 16 amino acids. V lost 3 bases and J lost 5, with 14 bases in between. The chain's CDR3 is CASGFTPDGNNSPLHF. As DNA, the CDR3 is TGTGCTAGTGGTTTTACTCCGGACGGAAATAATTCACCCCTCCACTTT.

This chain connects TRBV4-1 to TRBJ2-3; D call uncertain. V was trimmed by 5 bases and J by 6 bases, leaving 9 bases between them. CDR1 is MGHRA, CDR2 YSYEKL, per germline. CDR3 length: 12 residues. CDR3 nucleotides: TGCGCCAGCAGCGAAAGATATGATACGCAGTATTTT. Residues: CASSERYDTQYF.

V is TRBV19 and J is TRBJ2-1; 10 bases fit TRBD2. Trimming at V came to 5 bases and at J to 2 bases, leaving 3 bases not matched to a gene. The CDR3 contains 15 residues. Germline lookup yields CDR1 LNHDA and CDR2 SQIVND (reference sequence). The CDR3 spells CASSVGTSAYNEQFF. CDR3 sequence (DNA): TGTGCCAGTAGTGTCGGGACTAGCGCCTACAATGAGCAGTTCTTC.

This clonotype was recorded at least ten times. The V call is TRBV7-2, the J call TRBJ2-7; D not certain. CDR1 and CDR2 (germline): SGHTA, FQGNSA. The CDR3 extends over 13 amino acids. Trimming removed 5 bases at V and 3 bases at J, with 11 bases between. CDR3 residues: CASSLNGFYEQYV. CDR3 DNA: TGTGCCAGCAGCCTCAACGGATTCTACGAGCAGTACGTC.

The chain combines TRBV7-9 with TRBJ1-2, with a possible D match to TRBD1 (5 bases). The V end lost 5 bases, the J end lost 4 bases, and 14 bases lay between the germline ends. The CDR3 is 14 residues long. CDR1 and CDR2 (germline): SEHNR, FQNEAQ (reference sequence). As DNA, the CDR3 is TGTGCCAGCAGCCCCCTCCGCGACAGCTATGGCTACACCTTC. This sequence encodes CASSPLRDSYGYTF.

This chain uses TRBV7-9 with TRBJ2-4; maybe TRBD1 (6 bases). Looked up from germline, CDR1 is SEHNR and CDR2 is FQNEAQ (reference sequence). V was shortened by 5 bases and J by 2 bases, with 28 bases between the two germline ends. This CDR3 comprises 20 residues. CDR3 DNA sequence: TGTGCCAGCAGCATGCCGTGGACAGCAGAAAACCTAATATCCAAAAACATTCAGTACTTC. Its translation is CASSMPWTAENLISKNIQYF.

This clonotype has more than one count but fewer than ten. The genes are TRBV15 and TRBJ2-7; TRBD2 might be the D (6 bases). The V end was cut by 0 bases, the J end by 2 bases, with 14 bases between. Per germline, CDR1 LNHNV and CDR2 YYDKDF (reference sequence). The CDR3 runs 16 residues. CDR3 bases: TGTGCCACCAGCAGAGATCGGGTCGGAGGGGCCTACGAGCAGTACTTC. Translation: CATSRDRVGGAYEQYF.

This clonotype has a handful of counts. This sequence joins TRBV6-1 and TRBJ1-5; maybe TRBD1 (5 bases). The V gene's germline CDR1 is MNHNS and CDR2 SASEGT. V was shortened by 8 bases and J by 2 bases, with 13 bases between the two germline ends. The CDR3 extends over 14 amino acids. The CDR3, as DNA: TGTGCCAGCCGGGGGGATGAGGGCAATCAGCCCCAGCATTTT. Its protein is CASRGDEGNQPQHF.

The chain carries TRBV6-5 and TRBJ2-2; 7 bases are a match to TRBD1. The CDR3 length is 17 residues. The V segment lost 6 bases and the J segment 0 bases; nucleotides outside the gene matches: 10. Germline CDR1 reads MNHEY; CDR2 reads SVGAGI. The CDR3 here is CASSISTGTANTGELFF. The CDR3 nucleotides are TGTGCCAGCAGCATAAGTACCGGGACAGCGAACACCGGGGAGCTGTTTTTT.

This sequence joins TRBV6-4 and TRBJ2-3, with D possibly TRBD1 on 6 matching bases. Germline CDR1 and CDR2: MRHNA and SNTAGT. Trimming stripped 4 bases from V and 2 bases from J, with 13 bases between. The CDR3 has 15 amino acids. The CDR3 bases are TGTGCCAGCAGTGGAGGGACAAGTTTCACAGATACGCAGTATTTT. Translated, it gives CASSGGTSFTDTQYF.

This clonotype was seen more than once but under ten times. This sequence joins TRBV12-3 or TRBV12-4 and TRBJ2-7; 12 bases line up with TRBD1. V lost 4 bases and J lost 2; bases outside the gene matches: 3. CDR3 length equals 15 residues. CDR3 DNA sequence: TGTGCCAGCAGTTCCGGGACAGGGGGCCCCTACGAGCAGTACGTC. Its protein product is CASSSGTGGPYEQYV.

This clonotype was observed at least ten times. The chain links TRBV5-1 to TRBJ1-1, with TRBD1 matching over 10 bases. This CDR3 spans 15 amino acids. CDR1 is SGHRS, CDR2 YFSETQ, per germline. Unmatched junction bases numbered 8, after V lost 4 bases and J lost 5 bases. CDR3 region: CASSQDRGPFTEAFF. As DNA, the CDR3 is TGCGCCAGCAGCCAAGACAGGGGGCCATTTACTGAAGCTTTCTTT.

This clonotype came up a few times. This chain connects TRBV19 to TRBJ2-2; no definite D call. Germline assignment: CDR1 LNHDA and CDR2 SQIVND (reference sequence). The CDR3 covers 16 residues. The ends were cut back, 3 bases at V and 4 bases at J, with 15 bases in the middle. The CDR3 DNA follows: TGTGCCAGTAGTATCTTGATAGCTGTGAGCACCGGGGAGCTGTTTTTT. Amino acid sequence: CASSILIAVSTGELFF.

V is TRBV6-6 and J is TRBJ2-7, with D maybe TRBD2 (7 bases). Germline V lookup: CDR1 MNHNY, CDR2 SVGAGI (reference sequence). Trimming shortened V by 2 bases and J by 0 bases, and 14 bases separated the two germline ends. This CDR3 contains 16 residues. The CDR3 bases are TGTGCCAGCAGTTACCTCGGCGGGGGCTTCTCCTACGAGCAGTACGTC. Translated, it gives CASSYLGGGFSYEQYV.

This clonotype was detected a few times. The chain links TRBV15 to TRBJ2-5; the D call may be TRBD1 or TRBD2 (5 bases each). Germline V CDR1 and CDR2: LNHNV, YYDKDF (reference sequence). The CDR3 totals 13 residues. The V end lost 1 base, the J end lost 5 bases, and 8 bases lay between the germline ends. CDR3 DNA sequence: TGTGCCACCAGCAGAGCTCGGGGCGAGACCCAGTACTTC. Translated: CATSRARGETQYF.

The chain is built from TRBV4-1 and TRBJ2-3; a possible D gene is TRBD2 (8 bases). CDR3 size: 17 residues. V lost 0 bases and J 7 bases, leaving 20 bases between the germline ends. CDR1 and CDR2 (germline): MGHRA, YSYEKL. CDR3 bases: TGCGCCAGCAGCCAAGATCCCTCGGGAGGGGGCGTGAATACGCAGTATTTT. Translating gives CASSQDPSGGGVNTQYF.

Turning to this clonotype: A much larger clone differs from this one at a single base, so this may be a read error. The V and J genes are TRBV7-2 and TRBJ2-3; D uncertain. The CDR3 spans 15 residues. The germline V gene has CDR1 SGHTA and CDR2 FQGNSA. Between the trimmed V and J ends, which lost 1 base and 0 bases, there was a span of 8 bases. CDR3 sequence reads: CASSLDVESTDTQYF. The DNA of the CDR3 is TGTGCCAGCAGCTTAGATGTCGAGAGCACAGATACGCAGTATTTT. Supplemented by reference TRBV7-2 and TRBJ2-3, the full variable domain reads GAGVSQSPSNKVTEKGKDVELRCDPISGHTALYWYRQSLGQGLEFLIYFQGNSAPDKSGLPSDRFSAERTGGSVSTLTIQRTQQEDSAVYLCASSLDVESTDTQYFGPGTRLTVL.